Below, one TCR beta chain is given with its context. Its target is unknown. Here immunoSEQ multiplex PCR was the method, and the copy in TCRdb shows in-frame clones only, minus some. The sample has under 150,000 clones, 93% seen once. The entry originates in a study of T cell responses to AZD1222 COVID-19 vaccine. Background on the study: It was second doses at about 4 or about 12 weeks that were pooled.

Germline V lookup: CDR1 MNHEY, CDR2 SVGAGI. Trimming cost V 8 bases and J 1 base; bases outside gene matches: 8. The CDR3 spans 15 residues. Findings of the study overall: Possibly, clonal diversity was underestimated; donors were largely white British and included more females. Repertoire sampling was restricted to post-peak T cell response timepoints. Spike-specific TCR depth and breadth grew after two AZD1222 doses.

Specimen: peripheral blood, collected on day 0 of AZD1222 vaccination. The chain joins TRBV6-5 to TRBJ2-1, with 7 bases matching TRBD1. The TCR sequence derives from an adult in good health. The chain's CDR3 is CASQKDRASYNEQFF. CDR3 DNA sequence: TGTGCCAGCCAAAAAGACAGGGCATCCTACAATGAGCAGTTCTTC.